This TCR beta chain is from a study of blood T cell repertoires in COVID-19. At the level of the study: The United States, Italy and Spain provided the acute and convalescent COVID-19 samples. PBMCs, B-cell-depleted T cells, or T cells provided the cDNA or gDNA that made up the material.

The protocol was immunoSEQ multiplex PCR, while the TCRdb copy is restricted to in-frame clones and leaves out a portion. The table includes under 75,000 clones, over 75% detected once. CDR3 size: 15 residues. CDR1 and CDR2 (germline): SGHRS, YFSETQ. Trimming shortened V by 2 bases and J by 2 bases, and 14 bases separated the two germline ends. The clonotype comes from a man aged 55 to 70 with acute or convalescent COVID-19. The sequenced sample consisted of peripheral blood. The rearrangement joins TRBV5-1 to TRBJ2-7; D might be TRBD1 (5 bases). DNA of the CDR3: TGCGCCAGCAGCTTATCCCCAGGGATAACCTACGAGCAGTACTTC. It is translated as CASSLSPGITYEQYF.